This is a list of T cell receptor beta chains from one sample in a study of blood T cell repertoires in COVID-19. The data were produced by immunoSEQ multiplex PCR, yet TCRdb's version contains in-frame clones alone and is incomplete. In the table there are about 150,000 clones, 78% of which are singletons. Sequences were obtained from PBMCs or T cells enriched from blood (not recorded which). The receptors derive from a woman aged 45-59 years who had recovered from COVID-19. The conserved cysteine and the conserved F or W are not part of the CDR3 here. A D gene is named only where the DNA matches it firmly.

j_call v_call d_call cdr3_aa
TRBJ1-1 TRBV7-2 - ASSSGQIMNTEAF
TRBJ2-1 TRBV2 - ASSEQRPTYNEQF
TRBJ1-1 TRBV20-1 TRBD1 RGGSGTEAF
TRBJ1-2 TRBV7-9 - ASSPTFNYGYT
TRBJ1-5 TRBV28 - ASSRDTSNQPQH
TRBJ1-5 TRBV10-3 - AIGDSQGGNQPQH
TRBJ2-3 TRBV15 TRBD2 ATSPTSGFTDTQY
TRBJ1-4 TRBV6-5 TRBD1 ASSYSLGTANEKLF
TRBJ1-3 TRBV5-6 TRBD1 ASTQGTAGNTIY
TRBJ1-2 TRBV28 - ASSTPREGYGYT
TRBJ1-2 TRBV27 TRBD1 ASSLSPIRDRGRGYT
TRBJ1-2 TRBV10-3 - AISVAGTLYGYT
TRBJ1-3 TRBV6-5 - ASRAVAGPGNTIY
TRBJ2-2 TRBV28 TRBD1 ASSGDRGPGELF
TRBJ1-1 TRBV6-5 - ASSLVIGYTEAF
TRBJ2-2 TRBV5-4 - ASSQEGQVRFSGELF
TRBJ2-2 TRBV2 TRBD2 ASSGRGARGTGELF
TRBJ1-1 TRBV28 - ASSFRDTEAF
TRBJ2-2 TRBV5-4 TRBD1 ASRPRTGGPTANTGELF
TRBJ2-1 TRBV13 - ASSLGPPGSYNEQF
TRBJ2-5 TRBV2 - ASSPERTQY
TRBJ1-4 TRBV27 TRBD1 ASSPQGLTNEKLF
TRBJ2-3 TRBV6-5 - ASSPQGAHTQY
TRBJ1-2 TRBV14 - ASSPSGYGYT
TRBJ1-2 TRBV2 - ASSVRYSSYYGYT
TRBJ1-2 TRBV5-1 TRBD1 ASSSGQGAGWEYYGYT
TRBJ1-3 TRBV12-3/TRBV12-4 - ASSLLGGNTIY
TRBJ1-1 TRBV5-1 - ASSFNQGNTEAF
TRBJ2-3 TRBV2 - ASSESLTDTQY
TRBJ2-6 TRBV2 - ARATGPNSGANVLT
TRBJ1-5 TRBV28 - ASSYGQMQPQH
TRBJ2-6 TRBV11-2 TRBD1 ASSFDRAGANVLT
TRBJ2-1 TRBV7-8 TRBD1 ASSFQDRGHSEQF
TRBJ1-2 TRBV3-1/TRBV3-2 - ASSQTDRGYGYT
TRBJ1-1 TRBV3-1/TRBV3-2 - ASTPHFTRGSVNTEAF
TRBJ1-2 TRBV19 TRBD1 ASSDGQGLVYGYT
TRBJ2-5 TRBV2 TRBD1 ASSLTGPETQY
TRBJ2-2 TRBV28 - ASSFLQGGPGELF
TRBJ1-2 TRBV3-1/TRBV3-2 TRBD1 ASSQVEGAGGYT
TRBJ2-1 TRBV12-3/TRBV12-4 - ASSPDTLKQF
TRBJ1-2 TRBV6-1 - ASSDLQANYGYT
TRBJ2-3 TRBV7-3 TRBD2 ASSLLAGGEYTQY
TRBJ1-5 TRBV2 - ASSPQGYQPQH